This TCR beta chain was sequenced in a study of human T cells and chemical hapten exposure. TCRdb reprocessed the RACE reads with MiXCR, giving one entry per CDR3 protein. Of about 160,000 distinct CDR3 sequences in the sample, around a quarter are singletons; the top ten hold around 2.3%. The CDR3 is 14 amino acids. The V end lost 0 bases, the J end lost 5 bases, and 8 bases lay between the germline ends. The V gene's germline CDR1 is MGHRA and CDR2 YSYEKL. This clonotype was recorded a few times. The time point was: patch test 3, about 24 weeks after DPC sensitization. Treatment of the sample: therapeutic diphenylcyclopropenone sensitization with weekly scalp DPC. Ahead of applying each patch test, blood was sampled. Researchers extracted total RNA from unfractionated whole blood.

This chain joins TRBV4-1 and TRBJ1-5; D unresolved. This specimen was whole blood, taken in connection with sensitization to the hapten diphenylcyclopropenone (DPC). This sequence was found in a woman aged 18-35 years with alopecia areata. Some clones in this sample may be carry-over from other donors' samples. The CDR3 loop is CASSQEFRDQPQHF. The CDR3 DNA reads TGCGCCAGCAGCCAAGAGTTCCGAGATCAGCCCCAGCATTTT.